This TCR beta chain was profiled in a study of neoadjuvant anti-PD-1 for oral cavity cancer. Clones were sequenced by immunoSEQ multiplex PCR, and TCRdb holds only the in-frame ones, with some missing. The repertoire consists of around 13,000 clones, with over 50% occurring once and the leading ten covering 2% to 3%. This clone has just one count. V shed 6 bases, J shed 5 bases, and the junction held 9 bases outside the gene matches. This CDR3 has 15 residues. CDR1 and CDR2 (germline): SQVTM, ANQGSEA. This chain links TRBV29-1 with TRBJ2-2, with 10 positions matching TRBD2. The material sequenced was PBMCs, taken before nivolumab (anti-PD-1) treatment. This TCR was recovered from a person between 40 and 85 years old with oral cavity squamous cell carcinoma. The CDR3 DNA is TGCAGCGTAGTAGATAGCGGGGGGATTACCGGGGAGCTGTTTTTT. This sequence encodes CSVVDSGGITGELFF.